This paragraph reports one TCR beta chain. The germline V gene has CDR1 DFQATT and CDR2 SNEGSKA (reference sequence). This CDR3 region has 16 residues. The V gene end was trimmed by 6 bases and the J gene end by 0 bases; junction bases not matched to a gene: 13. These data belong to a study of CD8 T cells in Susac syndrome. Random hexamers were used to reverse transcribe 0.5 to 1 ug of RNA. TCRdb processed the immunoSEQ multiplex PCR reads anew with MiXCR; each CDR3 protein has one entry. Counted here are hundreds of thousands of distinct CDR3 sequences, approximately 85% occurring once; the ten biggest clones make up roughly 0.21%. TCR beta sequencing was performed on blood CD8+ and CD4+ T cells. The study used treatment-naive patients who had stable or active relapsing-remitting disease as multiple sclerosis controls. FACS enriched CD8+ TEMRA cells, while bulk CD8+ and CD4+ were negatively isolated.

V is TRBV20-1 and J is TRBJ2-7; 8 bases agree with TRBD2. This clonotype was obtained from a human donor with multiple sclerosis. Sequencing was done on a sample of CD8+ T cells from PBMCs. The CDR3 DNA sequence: TGCAGTGCCCCTAGCGGGCGATCCTTGAGCTCCTACGAGCAGTACTTC. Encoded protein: CSAPSGRSLSSYEQYF.